The source of this TCR beta chain is a study of a mutant IDH1 vaccine in newly diagnosed glioma. Concerning this clone itself: Its antigen is unidentified.

Specified time point: week 47, end of study. The content of each vaccine dose was 300 ug of mutant IDH1 20-mer peptide, and topical imiquimod accompanied it. Germline V gene lookup returns CDR1 SGHRS and CDR2 YFSETQ. The CDR3 has 17 residues. V was clipped by 4 bases and J by 1 base; unmatched bases: 11. The repertoire was sequenced with immunoSEQ multiplex PCR; TCRdb's copy has only in-frame clones and lacks some. The sample consists of some 50,000 clones, around 85% of them appearing once. The sequencing used PBMCs, collected from a glioma patient whose treatment included an IDH1 peptide vaccine. The chain has TRBV5-1 and TRBJ1-5; TRBD1 aligns across 7 bases. The TCR sequence derives from a woman aged 30 to 39 with glioma. Some clones in this sample may be carry-over from other donors' samples. The CDR3 DNA sequence: TGCGCCAGCAGCCCCAGTCGGACAGGACCAAGCAATCAGCCCCAGCATTTT. Amino acids: CASSPSRTGPSNQPQHF.